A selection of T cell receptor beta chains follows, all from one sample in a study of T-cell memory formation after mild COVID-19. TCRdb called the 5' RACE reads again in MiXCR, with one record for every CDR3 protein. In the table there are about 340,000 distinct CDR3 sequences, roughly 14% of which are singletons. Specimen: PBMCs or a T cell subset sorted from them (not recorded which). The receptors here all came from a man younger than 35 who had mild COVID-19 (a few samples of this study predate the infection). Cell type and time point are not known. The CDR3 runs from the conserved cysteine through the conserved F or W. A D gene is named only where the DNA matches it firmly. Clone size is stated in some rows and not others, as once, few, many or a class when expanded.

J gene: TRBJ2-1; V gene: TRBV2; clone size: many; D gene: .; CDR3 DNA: TGTGCCAGCAGTGAATACAATGAGCAGTTCTTC; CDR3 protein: CASSEYNEQFF
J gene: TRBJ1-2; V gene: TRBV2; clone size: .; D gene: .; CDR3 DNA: TGTGCCAGCAGTGAGCGATTGGGACGGAGTAACTATGGCTACACCTTC; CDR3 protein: CASSERLGRSNYGYTF
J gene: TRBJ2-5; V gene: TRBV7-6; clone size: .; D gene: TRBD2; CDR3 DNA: TGTGCCAGCAGCTTAGGGGCTAGCGGGGGGGAGACCCAGTACTTC; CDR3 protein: CASSLGASGGETQYF
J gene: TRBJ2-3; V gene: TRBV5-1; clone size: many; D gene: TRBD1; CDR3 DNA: TGCGCCAGCAGCCGAGGCGACAGGGACACAGATACGCAGTATTTT; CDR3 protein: CASSRGDRDTDTQYF
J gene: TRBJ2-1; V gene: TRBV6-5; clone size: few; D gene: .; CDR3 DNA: TGTGCCAGCAGTTTCTTAACAGGGAGCTCCTACAATGAGCAGTTCTTC; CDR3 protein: CASSFLTGSSYNEQFF
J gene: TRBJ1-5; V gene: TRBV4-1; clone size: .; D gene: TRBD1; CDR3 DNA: TGCGCCAGCAGCCAAGTCAGGTTCGGACAGGGAAATCAGCCCCAGCATTTT; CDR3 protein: CASSQVRFGQGNQPQHF
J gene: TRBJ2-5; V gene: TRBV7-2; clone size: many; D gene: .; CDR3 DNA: TGTGCCAGCAGCTTAGGTGGGACATCGAGGAGGGAGACCCAGTACTTC; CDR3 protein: CASSLGGTSRRETQYF
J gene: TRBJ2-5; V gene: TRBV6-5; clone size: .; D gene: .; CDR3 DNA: TGTGCCAGCAGCCCTACTAGCTTTCAAGAGACCCAGTACTTC; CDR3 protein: CASSPTSFQETQYF
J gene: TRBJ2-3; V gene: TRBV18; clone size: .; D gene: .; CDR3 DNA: TGTGCCAGCTCACCCCCCTCCCGGGTCCCAGATACGCAGTATTTT; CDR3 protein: CASSPPSRVPDTQYF
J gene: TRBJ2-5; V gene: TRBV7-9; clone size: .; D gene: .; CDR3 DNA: TGTGCCAGCAGCGAAACAGTTCAAGAGACCCAGTACTTC; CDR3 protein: CASSETVQETQYF
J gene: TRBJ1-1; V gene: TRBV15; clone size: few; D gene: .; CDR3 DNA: TGTGCCACCAGCAGTGCGACCGGCAACACTGAAGCTTTCTTT; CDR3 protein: CATSSATGNTEAFF